The clone carrying this TCR beta chain was observed a few times. This record comes from a study of T cells after yellow fever vaccination. Per the germline V gene, CDR1 is MNHEY and CDR2 is SVGAGI. V was shortened by 5 bases and J by 3 bases, with 14 bases between the two germline ends. CDR3 size: 15 residues. Template-switching 5'RACE yielded the TCR cDNA; a universal primer site and UMIs were added in the process. One entry per CDR3 protein, called by TCRdb with MiXCR from the 5' RACE reads. The table has about 330,000 distinct CDR3 sequences, 8% to 9.5% seen once; the top ten hold 17%. This receptor was identified in a man aged 18 to 30 who received the YFV17D yellow fever vaccine. V usage is TRBV6-5 and J usage is TRBJ2-1; D might be TRBD1 (6 bases). Sequencing was performed on PBMCs, taken roughly 45 days after the first yellow fever vaccination. CDR3 nucleotides: TGTGCCAGCAGTAGAGGGGGTTATGTCTACAATGAGCAGTTCTTC. Translation gives CASSRGGYVYNEQFF.